A single sample gave rise to the 30 T cell receptor beta chains below, sequenced in a study of T cells in localized non-small cell lung cancer. Sequencing used immunoSEQ multiplex PCR; TCRdb keeps in-frame clones, though not all of them. The sample contains some 19,000 clones, around 90% of which appear only once. Sample: peripheral blood, taken before any cancer treatment. The receptors were gathered from a male donor aged 60 or over with stage I squamous cell lung carcinoma.

The genes are TRBV7-9 and TRBJ2-7; TRBD1 matches 9 bases. This CDR3 is 14 amino acids long. The V and J ends lost 7 bases and 4 bases, in that order; junction bases with no gene match: 8. In germline, CDR1 is SEHNR, CDR2 FQNEAQ (reference sequence). DNA for the CDR3: TGTGCCAGCAACACCGGGACAGGGCTATACGAGCAGTACTTC. Translated, it gives CASNTGTGLYEQYF.

CDR3 nucleotide sequence: TGTGCCAGCAGACCTACTACAAACACAGGGGCGGACTATGGCTACACCTTC. It yields the protein CASRPTTNTGADYGYTF. This chain joins TRBV6-8 and TRBJ1-2; the match to TRBD1 covers 7 bases. CDR3 size: 17 residues. The junction had 16 bases not matched to a gene; V was cut back by 6 bases and J by 3 bases. The germline V gene encodes CDR1 MNHGY and CDR2 SAAAGT.

The chain has TRBV9 and TRBJ2-7; D may be TRBD2 (5 bases). CDR1 is SGDLS and CDR2 is YYNGEE in the germline V gene. V was cut by 0 bases and J by 6 bases, with 10 bases left in between. The CDR3 totals 13 residues. The CDR3 protein is CASSVELGGEQYF. DNA for the CDR3: TGTGCCAGCAGCGTAGAACTAGGCGGCGAGCAGTACTTC.

The gene calls are TRBV28 and TRBJ2-5; possibly TRBD2 for D (6 bases). Trimming shortened V by 5 bases and J by 4 bases, and 20 bases separated the two germline ends. The CDR3 length is 16 residues. Germline values: CDR1 MDHEN, CDR2 SYDVKM. Here the CDR3 DNA reads TGTGCCAGCAGTACCGAAGGGTCGGGGGTGAGAGAGACCCAGTACTTC. It yields the protein CASSTEGSGVRETQYF.

The chain joins TRBV11-3 to TRBJ2-2, with 9 bases lining up with TRBD1. The CDR3 runs 17 residues. The J segment lost 2 bases and the V segment lost 2 bases, leaving 6 bases of the junction unmatched. Germline V gene lookup returns CDR1 SGHNT and CDR2 YENEEA. CDR3 sequence (DNA): TGTGCCAGCAGCTTAACCACAGGGGGCATAAACACCGGGGAGCTGTTTTTT. As protein: CASSLTTGGINTGELFF. Full variable domain (missing parts from reference TRBV11-3 and TRBJ2-2): EAGVVQSPRYKIIEKKQPVAFWCNPISGHNTLYWYLQNLGQGPELLIRYENEEAVDDSQLPKDRFSAERLKGVDSTLKIQPAELGDSAVYLCASSLTTGGINTGELFFGEGSRLTVL.

With respect to this clone: At one end, the junction sequence differs from germline, possibly due to a read error. CDR3 amino acids: CASSLEVPNTEAFF. DNA of the CDR3: TGTGCCAGTAGTCTAGAGGTTCCGAACACTGAAGCTTTCTTT. The J gene is TRBJ1-1, the V gene TRBV19, with unresolved D. CDR3 size: 14 residues. The V gene's germline CDR1 is LNHDA and CDR2 SQIVND (reference sequence).

The rearrangement links TRBV5-4 to TRBJ2-7, with 8 positions matching TRBD1. Germline V gene sequence: CDR1 SGHNT, CDR2 YYREEE (reference sequence). Germline trimming cut 2 bases from V and 6 bases from J; bases unmatched to any gene: 7. The CDR3 consists of 14 residues. The CDR3 DNA reads as TGTGCCAGCAGCTTAGGGGACAGGATGGGCGAGCAGTACTTC. Translation gives CASSLGDRMGEQYF.

The chain is built from TRBV2 and TRBJ2-3; D is undetermined. The V end lost 0 bases, the J end lost 0 bases, and 7 bases lay between the germline ends. This CDR3 region has 15 residues. Germline V gives CDR1 SNHLY, CDR2 FYNNEI. In DNA, the CDR3 is TGTGCCAGCAGTGAAGCGTACGGTAGCACAGATACGCAGTATTTT. This sequence encodes CASSEAYGSTDTQYF.

The chain recombines TRBV5-8 with TRBJ1-5; a weak D match, TRBD1 (6 bases). Trimming cost V 4 bases and J 4 bases, with 9 bases left between them. Germline-derived CDR1 and CDR2 are SGHTS and YDEGEE. The CDR3 is made up of 13 amino acids. CDR3 protein: CASSRTENQPQHF. The CDR3 bases are TGTGCCAGCAGCAGGACAGAAAATCAGCCCCAGCATTTT. The full variable domain, with the rest looked up from reference TRBV5-8 and TRBJ1-5, is EAGVTQSPTHLIKTRGQQATLRCSPISGHTSVYWYQQALGLGLQFLLWYDEGEERNRGNFPPRFSGRQFPNYSSELNVNALELEDSALYLCASSRTENQPQHFGDGTRLSIL.

This chain links TRBV28 with TRBJ2-3, with 9 positions matching TRBD2. The V gene end was trimmed by 2 bases and the J gene end by 0 bases; junction bases not matched to a gene: 6. The germline V gene encodes CDR1 MDHEN and CDR2 SYDVKM. This CDR3 region has 17 residues. This chain's CDR3 is CASSLVRAGGSTDTQYF. Written as DNA, the CDR3 is TGTGCCAGCAGTTTAGTAAGGGCGGGAGGGAGCACAGATACGCAGTATTTT.

This sequence joins TRBV18 and TRBJ1-1; D call uncertain. The CDR3 runs 13 residues. Trimming removed 6 bases from V and 0 bases from J, with 8 bases in between. Germline V lookup: CDR1 KGHSH, CDR2 LQKENI. The CDR3 nucleotides read TGTGCCAGCTCCCTGGGGATGAACACTGAAGCTTTCTTT. It specifies CASSLGMNTEAFF.

CDR3 nucleotides: TGTGCCAGCAGTTACGTAAGTTCTAATGAGCAGTTCTTC. It is translated as CASSYVSSNEQFF. The chain links TRBV6-6 to TRBJ2-1; no clear D. The V gene lost 2 bases and the J gene lost 7 bases, with 9 bases spanning the gap. The CDR3 is made up of 13 amino acids. Germline V gene lookup returns CDR1 MNHNY and CDR2 SVGAGI (reference sequence).

The rearrangement joins TRBV9 to TRBJ2-7, with D possibly matching TRBD2 (6 bases). The CDR3 totals 14 residues. Between the trimmed V and J ends, which lost 4 bases and 1 base, there was a span of 12 bases. From germline, CDR1 is SGDLS and CDR2 YYNGEE. The CDR3 loop is CASSHHGGSYEQYF. The CDR3 nucleotides are TGTGCCAGCAGCCACCACGGGGGTTCCTACGAGCAGTACTTC.

V and J are TRBV4-3 and TRBJ1-2; TRBD1 is a possible D gene (5 bases). CDR3 length equals 15 residues. V dropped 2 bases and J dropped 4 bases, with 14 bases sitting between them. Germline loops: CDR1 LGHNA, CDR2 YSLEER. The CDR3 loop is CASSQYWVGGYGYTF. The CDR3 nucleotides read TGCGCCAGCAGCCAATACTGGGTTGGGGGCTATGGCTACACCTTC.

This rearrangement joins TRBV5-8 to TRBJ2-1; TRBD1 aligns across 9 bases. The germline V gene encodes CDR1 SGHTS and CDR2 YDEGEE. This CDR3 has 15 residues. V lost 3 bases, J lost 9 bases, and 10 bases stayed unmatched. The CDR3 DNA sequence: TGTGCCAGCAGCTCTCCGGGACAGGGAGGTAGTGAGCAGTTCTTC. This translates into CASSSPGQGGSEQFF. Complete variable domain (other parts from reference TRBV5-8 and TRBJ2-1): EAGVTQSPTHLIKTRGQQATLRCSPISGHTSVYWYQQALGLGLQFLLWYDEGEERNRGNFPPRFSGRQFPNYSSELNVNALELEDSALYLCASSSPGQGGSEQFFGPGTRLTVL.

This rearrangement joins TRBV5-3 to TRBJ1-5; no clear D. TRBV5-3 counts as an open reading frame of uncertain function. The CDR3 consists of 14 residues. The ends were cut back, 4 bases at V and 0 bases at J, with 8 bases in the middle. The CDR3 coding sequence is TGTGCCAGAAGCCGGCCTTATAGCAATCAGCCCCAGCATTTT. Translation: CARSRPYSNQPQHF.

A word on this clone: One end of the junction fails to match germline, which may point to a read error. The chain uses TRBV6-5 and TRBJ2-7; no firm D call. This CDR3 is built from 11 residues. Germline assignment: CDR1 MNHEY and CDR2 SVGAGI. CDR3 in amino acids: CASSDSYEQYF. The CDR3 nucleotides are TGTGCCAGCAGTGACTCCTACGAGCAGTACTTC.

V and J are TRBV28 and TRBJ2-3; 8 positions match TRBD1. With V trimmed by 2 bases and J by 2 bases, 6 bases remained unmatched. Germline V gene data show CDR1 as MDHEN and CDR2 as SYDVKM. The CDR3 is made up of 16 amino acids. CDR3: CASSLGGRGLTDTQYF. The CDR3 DNA sequence: TGTGCCAGCAGTTTAGGCGGCAGGGGGCTCACAGATACGCAGTATTTT.

In this sample, this clone turned up a few times. The chain uses TRBV7-2 and TRBJ1-1; perhaps TRBD1 as D (6 bases). From germline, CDR1 is SGHTA and CDR2 FQGNSA. This CDR3 region has 15 residues. Trimming removed 5 bases at V and 2 bases at J, with 15 bases between. This chain's CDR3 is CASSQWGALNTEAFF. DNA of the CDR3: TGTGCCAGCAGCCAATGGGGGGCGCTCAACACTGAAGCTTTCTTT.

This chain uses TRBV7-2 with TRBJ2-7; D possibly corresponds to TRBD1 (5 bases). The CDR3 covers 15 residues. V dropped 1 base and J dropped 0 bases, with 10 bases sitting between them. Germline CDR1 is SGHTA and CDR2 is FQGNSA. The CDR3 coding sequence is TGTGCCAGCAGCTTAGGACAGTCAAGCTCCTACGAGCAGTACTTC. Translating gives CASSLGQSSSYEQYF.

This clone was counted a single time. The gene calls are TRBV13 and TRBJ2-2; 8 nucleotides align to TRBD1. V shed 5 bases and J 5 bases; nucleotides not matched to a gene: 10. This CDR3 is 16 amino acids long. Germline CDR1 reads PRHDT; CDR2 reads FYEKMQ (reference sequence). The CDR3 loop is CASSTVGDRTTGELFF. The CDR3 nucleotides are TGTGCCAGCAGCACCGTGGGGGACAGGACTACCGGGGAGCTGTTTTTT.

The V and J genes are TRBV7-2 and TRBJ2-2, with TRBD2 matching 7 bases. Per the germline V gene, CDR1 is SGHTA and CDR2 is FQGNSA. This CDR3 contains 15 residues. V lost 5 bases to trimming and J lost 5 bases; unmatched junction nucleotides: 8. The CDR3 loop reads CASSPSGARTGELFF. CDR3 DNA: TGTGCCAGCAGCCCCAGCGGGGCTAGGACCGGGGAGCTGTTTTTT.

CDR3 sequence (DNA): TGTGCCAGCAGCTACGCCCTCGGAAATGAGCAGTTCTTC. It translates to CASSYALGNEQFF. The rearrangement uses TRBV9 and TRBJ2-1; no firm D call. The CDR3 covers 13 residues. Trimming removed 4 bases at V and 7 bases at J, with 12 bases between. CDR1 and CDR2 (germline): SGDLS, YYNGEE. The whole variable domain, filled in from reference TRBV9 and TRBJ2-1, reads DSGVTQTPKHLITATGQRVTLRCSPRSGDLSVYWYQQSLDQGLQFLIQYYNGEERAKGNILERFSAQQFPDLHSELNLSSLELGDSALYFCASSYALGNEQFFGPGTRLTVL.

The chain has TRBV6-5 and TRBJ2-1, with 9 bases aligning to TRBD2. Germline loops: CDR1 MNHEY, CDR2 SVGAGI. CDR3 length: 16 residues. The ends lost 0 bases at V and 6 bases at J; junction bases unmatched: 6. As DNA, the CDR3 is TGTGCCAGCAGTTACTCGTATGGGACTAGCCCCAATGAGCAGTTCTTC. It specifies CASSYSYGTSPNEQFF.

The chain is built from TRBV5-1 and TRBJ2-7; possibly TRBD2 for D (6 bases). V was shortened by 2 bases and J by 6 bases, with 9 bases between the two germline ends. The CDR3 consists of 12 residues. Germline V gene sequence: CDR1 SGHRS, CDR2 YFSETQ. The CDR3 reads CASSFTSSEQYF. CDR3 nucleotides: TGCGCCAGCAGCTTCACTAGCTCCGAGCAGTACTTC.

The chain carries TRBV6-5 and TRBJ1-2; perhaps TRBD1 as D (6 bases). V lost 7 bases and J lost 8, with 17 bases in between. CDR1 is MNHEY, CDR2 SVGAGI, per germline. This CDR3 spans 13 amino acids. The CDR3 region has the DNA TGTGCCAGCACCCCTAGGGGGGGGGCGGGCTACACCTTC. Its protein product is CASTPRGGAGYTF.

CDR3 coding DNA: TGTGCCAGCAGGAAAGACTCCGGGCAGGGTGGCACAGATACGCAGTATTTT. This encodes CASRKDSGQGGTDTQYF. The chain is built from TRBV9 and TRBJ2-3; D is possibly TRBD1 (5 bases). The CDR3 contains 17 residues. Trimming removed 5 bases at V and 1 base at J, with 20 bases between. CDR1 SGDLS and CDR2 YYNGEE come from the germline V gene.

This clone has only one observation. This sequence joins TRBV4-1 and TRBJ2-3, with 7 bases aligning to TRBD2. After removal of 1 base from V and 2 bases from J, the junction contained 9 bases not matched to a gene. Per germline, CDR1 MGHRA and CDR2 YSYEKL. CDR3 length: 17 amino acids. Written as DNA, the CDR3 is TGCGCCAGCAGCCAAGGCCCAGCACGGGAGGCCACAGATACGCAGTATTTT. Translated, it gives CASSQGPAREATDTQYF.

J is TRBJ2-1 and V is TRBV10-3, with TRBD2 matching 10 bases. J gave up 8 bases and V 11 bases, and 9 bases lay outside the gene matches. From germline, CDR1 is ENHRY and CDR2 SYGVKD. CDR3 length: 13 residues. CDR3 residues: CAHSGLAADEQFF. In DNA form, the CDR3 reads TGTGCCCACTCAGGACTAGCGGCCGATGAGCAGTTCTTC.

This chain joins TRBV7-8 and TRBJ1-2, with 9 bases aligning to TRBD1. From germline, CDR1 is SGHVS and CDR2 FQNEAQ. The CDR3 totals 18 residues. V lost 3 bases, J lost 4 bases, and 15 bases stayed unmatched. CDR3 protein: CASSFQTGTGYTIYGYTF. CDR3 coding DNA: TGTGCCAGCAGCTTTCAGACCGGGACAGGGTATACGATCTATGGCTACACCTTC.